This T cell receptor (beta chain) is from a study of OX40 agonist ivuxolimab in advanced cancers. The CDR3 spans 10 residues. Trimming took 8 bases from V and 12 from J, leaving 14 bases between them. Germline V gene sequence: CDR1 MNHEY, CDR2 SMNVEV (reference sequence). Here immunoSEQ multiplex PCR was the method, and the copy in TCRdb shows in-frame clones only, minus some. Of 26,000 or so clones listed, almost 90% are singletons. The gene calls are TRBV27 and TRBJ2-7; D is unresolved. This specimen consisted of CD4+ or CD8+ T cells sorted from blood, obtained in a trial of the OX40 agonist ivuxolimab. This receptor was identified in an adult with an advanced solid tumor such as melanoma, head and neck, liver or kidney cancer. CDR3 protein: CASGSRFGYF. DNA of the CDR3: TGTGCCAGCGGAAGCCGTTTTGGGTACTTC.